There are a few counts of the clone carrying this T cell receptor beta chain. The source of the sample is a study of spatial heterogeneity in lung cancer. Germline trimming cut 4 bases from V and 6 bases from J; bases unmatched to any gene: 10. The CDR3 is made up of 14 amino acids. CDR1 and CDR2 from the germline V gene are GTSNPN and SVGIG (reference sequence). Time point: sample taken at primary tumor resection. Using its own MiXCR run on the 5' RACE reads, TCRdb lists one record per CDR3 protein. The sample has tens of thousands of distinct CDR3 sequences, less than 9% seen once. The specimen comprised PBMCs, sampled at surgery. This receptor was identified in a female donor with early-stage non-small cell lung cancer. This chain connects TRBV30 to TRBJ2-3; 7 nucleotides match TRBD1. For the CDR3, the DNA is TGTGCCTGGACTGGGGCAGGGGGTTCGGATACGCAGTATTTT. Protein sequence: CAWTGAGGSDTQYF.